This T cell receptor (beta chain) was documented in a study of blood T cell repertoires in COVID-19. In the study overall: The study drew acute and convalescent COVID-19 samples from the United States, Italy and Spain. In each case, the material was cDNA or gDNA derived from T cells, B-cell-depleted T cells, or PBMCs.

CDR1 is SQVTM, CDR2 ANQGSEA, per germline. V lost 6 bases, J lost 6 bases, and 17 bases lay in between. CDR3 length: 14 residues. Per the authors' pipeline: Estimated nucleated cell counts came from reference gene primer amplification. Clones were sequenced by immunoSEQ multiplex PCR, and TCRdb holds only the in-frame ones, with some missing. The DNA was the basis for D and trimming; V, J and clone size are from that table. The sample includes about 19,000 clones, over 80% of them seen just once. This clone is termed medium-sized. Input material: peripheral blood. This chain links TRBV29-1 with TRBJ2-2, with D maybe TRBD2 (6 bases). The origin of this receptor is a human donor in a cohort sampled during active COVID-19. The donor label of this sample is uncertain. CDR3 amino acids: CSVPGTSTSGELFF. The CDR3 DNA follows: TGCAGCGTCCCCGGGACTTCGACTTCCGGGGAGCTGTTTTTT.